This passage covers 11 T cell receptor beta chains from one sample sequenced in a study of shared clonotypes between healthy human individuals. Sequencing used immunoSEQ multiplex PCR; TCRdb keeps in-frame clones, though not all of them. The sample contains millions of clones, more than 90% of which appear only once. The source material was naive CD4+ T cells sorted from blood. Subset given: CD45RA+ positively selected. Receptor source: a young man in good health.

The chain carries TRBV30 and TRBJ2-7, with a tentative D call TRBD1 (6 bases). V lost 0 bases and J 0 bases, leaving 12 bases between the germline ends. Germline V gene data show CDR1 as GTSNPN and CDR2 as SVGIG (reference sequence). The CDR3 consists of 15 residues. The CDR3 region has the DNA TGTGCCTGGAGTGTACGGGCAGGGGTCTCCTACGAGCAGTACTTC. Encoded protein: CAWSVRAGVSYEQYF.

This clone was picked up one time. The same CDR3 is also encoded by other DNA sequences in this sample. This chain joins TRBV6-5 and TRBJ1-3; a weak D match, TRBD1 (6 bases). Germline V gene lookup returns CDR1 MNHEY and CDR2 SVGAGI. V dropped 4 bases and J dropped 0 bases, with 10 bases sitting between them. The CDR3 has 15 amino acids. The CDR3 nucleotides read TGTGCCAGCAGTTCGACAGGTAGCTCTGGAAACACCATATATTTT. Protein product: CASSSTGSSGNTIYF.

J is TRBJ2-7 and V is TRBV18; no definite D call. CDR3 length equals 15 residues. V dropped 2 bases and J dropped 4 bases, with 15 bases sitting between them. Germline loops: CDR1 KGHSH, CDR2 LQKENI. CDR3 residues: CASSPVLGLSYEQYF. The CDR3 DNA reads TGTGCCAGCTCACCAGTTTTAGGGTTGTCTTACGAGCAGTACTTC.

The CDR3 nucleotides read TGTGCCAGCAGAGAGACGGTATCCTACGAGCAGTACTTC. Translation: CASRETVSYEQYF. This rearrangement joins TRBV6-5 to TRBJ2-7; D not resolved. CDR1 is MNHEY and CDR2 is SVGAGI in the germline V gene. The CDR3 sequence is 13 residues long. Trimming cost V 6 bases and J 1 base, with 10 bases left between them.

The genes are TRBV25-1 and TRBJ2-1; 8 bases fit TRBD2. The junction had 6 bases not matched to a gene; V was cut back by 10 bases and J by 7 bases. The CDR3 sequence is 12 residues long. Germline CDR1 and CDR2: MGHDK and SYGVNS. CDR3: CAIAGRGNEQFF. The CDR3 DNA follows: TGTGCCATAGCCGGGAGGGGGAATGAGCAGTTCTTC.

This clone appeared once. This chain links TRBV5-1 with TRBJ2-5; 8 bases line up with TRBD1. Germline V CDR1 and CDR2: SGHRS, YFSETQ. The CDR3 has 15 residues. V shed 3 bases, J shed 5 bases, and the junction held 9 bases outside the gene matches. In DNA, the CDR3 is TGCGCCAGCAGCTCGAGCCAGGGGGCAGGGGAGACCCAGTACTTC. It encodes CASSSSQGAGETQYF.

Remarks on this clone: At the DNA level, this CDR3 is encoded by other sequences in the same sample as well. V is TRBV11-2 and J is TRBJ1-1; D not certain. The CDR3 runs 14 residues. CDR1 and CDR2 (germline): SGHAT, FQNNGV. V lost 3 bases, J lost 1 base, and 9 bases lay in between. The CDR3 protein is CASSFSGANTEAFF. CDR3 sequence (DNA): TGTGCCAGCAGCTTCTCAGGAGCGAACACTGAAGCTTTCTTT.

The chain links TRBV7-9 to TRBJ1-2; no definite D call. The CDR3 length is 15 residues. From germline, CDR1 is SEHNR and CDR2 FQNEAQ (reference sequence). With 1 base removed from V and 1 base from J, the gap between germline ends came to 10 bases. The DNA for the CDR3 is TGTGCCAGCAGCTTAGATGATGGAATTAACTATGGCTACACCTTC. Amino acid sequence: CASSLDDGINYGYTF.

The chain carries TRBV29-1 and TRBJ2-7; D perhaps matches TRBD1 (6 bases). The CDR3 consists of 12 residues. The V end was cut by 3 bases, the J end by 3 bases, with 9 bases between. CDR1 is SQVTM, CDR2 ANQGSEA, per germline. CDR3 in amino acids: CSVDGQSYEQYF. The CDR3 nucleotides are TGCAGCGTTGATGGACAGAGCTACGAGCAGTACTTC.

The genes are TRBV10-3 and TRBJ1-1; no firm D call. Looked up from germline, CDR1 is ENHRY and CDR2 is SYGVKD. Between the trimmed V and J ends, which lost 5 bases and 1 base, there was a span of 11 bases. This CDR3 is built from 14 residues. CDR3 sequence: CAISNGGGNTEAFF. CDR3 nucleotides: TGTGCCATCAGTAACGGTGGAGGGAACACTGAAGCTTTCTTT.

As for this clone: Other DNA sequences of this sample code for an identical CDR3. As DNA, the CDR3 is TGTGCCAGCTCACCACCCTACAGCTCCTACGAGCAGTACTTC. Its translation: CASSPPYSSYEQYF. This chain links TRBV18 with TRBJ2-7; D is uncertain. CDR3 length: 14 residues. Germline CDR1 and CDR2: KGHSH and LQKENI. V lost 0 bases to trimming and J lost 0 bases, with 6 bases between them.